The next 21 T cell receptor beta chains were all read from a single sample in a study of T cells after yellow fever vaccination. TCRdb re-derived calls from the 5' RACE reads in MiXCR, one entry per CDR3 protein. The profile shows fewer than 650,000 distinct CDR3 sequences, 20% to 25% of them singletons. The sample was PBMCs, taken approximately 22 days after the first yellow fever vaccination. These receptors all stem from a man between 18 and 29 years old who received the YFV17D yellow fever vaccine.

This clonotype was counted between two and nine times. This chain links TRBV7-9 with TRBJ2-7, with 9 bases that match TRBD1. Per germline, CDR1 SEHNR and CDR2 FQNEAQ (reference sequence). CDR3 length: 12 amino acids. The junction had 3 bases not matched to a gene; V was cut back by 5 bases and J by 7 bases. CDR3 sequence reads: CASSRTGVEQYF. CDR3 sequence (DNA): TGTGCCAGCAGCCGGACAGGGGTTGAGCAGTACTTC.

This clonotype has more than one count but fewer than ten. The rearrangement uses TRBV6-5 and TRBJ1-1, with 8 bases identical to TRBD1. The CDR3 has 11 amino acids. In germline, CDR1 is MNHEY, CDR2 SVGAGI. With 7 bases clipped from V and 9 bases from J, the junction kept 4 bases outside the gene matches. CDR3 residues: CASKGRGQAFF. The CDR3 bases are TGTGCCAGCAAGGGCAGGGGGCAAGCTTTCTTT.

This clonotype was observed a handful of times. The rearrangement joins TRBV5-4 to TRBJ1-1, with D perhaps matching TRBD1 (5 bases). The V end lost 4 bases, the J end lost 4 bases, and 14 bases lay between the germline ends. The CDR3 contains 14 residues. CDR1 and CDR2 from the germline V gene are SGHNT and YYREEE (reference sequence). CDR3 residues: CASSPTLGPTEAFF. The CDR3 DNA is TGTGCCAGCAGCCCAACGTTGGGGCCCACTGAAGCTTTCTTT.

The chain is built from TRBV20-1 and TRBJ2-5; 8 positions match TRBD2. This CDR3 region has 17 residues. In germline, CDR1 is DFQATT, CDR2 SNEGSKA (reference sequence). CDR3 in amino acids: CTMLGLAGSNAGETQYF. The CDR3 DNA follows: TGCACCATGCTAGGGCTAGCGGGTTCCAACGCGGGGGAGACCCAGTACTTC.

The V and J genes are TRBV7-2 and TRBJ2-1, with unresolved D. Germline CDR1 and CDR2: SGHTA and FQGNSA. V lost 6 bases to trimming and J lost 0 bases, with 15 bases between them. CDR3 size: 16 residues. The CDR3 DNA follows: TGTGCCAGCAGGGCAGTCCCGGCGCGCTCCTACAATGAGCAGTTCTTC. Protein: CASRAVPARSYNEQFF.

The V call is TRBV4-1, the J call TRBJ2-3; a weak D match, TRBD2 (6 bases). Germline V gene data show CDR1 as MGHRA and CDR2 as YSYEKL. The V end lost 4 bases, the J end lost 7 bases, and 21 bases lay between the germline ends. The CDR3 sequence is 16 residues long. The CDR3 region is CASSPIVGGAMNTQYF. In DNA form, the CDR3 reads TGCGCCAGCAGCCCCATAGTGGGGGGAGCGATGAATACGCAGTATTTT.

This clonotype turned up a few times. The chain has TRBV7-8 and TRBJ2-1; the match to TRBD2 covers 8 bases. The junction had 10 bases not matched to a gene; V was cut back by 1 base and J by 8 bases. Looked up from germline, CDR1 is SGHVS and CDR2 is FQNEAQ. CDR3 size: 16 residues. The DNA of the CDR3 is TGTGCCAGCAGCTTAGTTGGGGGACTAGTATCTCATGAGCAGTTCTTC. It specifies CASSLVGGLVSHEQFF.

In this sample, this clonotype turned up many times. V gene TRBV9 combines with J gene TRBJ1-2; D may be TRBD1 (6 bases). Germline-derived CDR1 and CDR2 are SGDLS and YYNGEE. With 2 bases removed from V and 8 bases from J, the gap between germline ends came to 16 bases. The CDR3 consists of 14 residues. The CDR3 bases are TGTGCCAGCAGCGTTGACGGGGGCCCCTTAGGCTACACCTTC. Encoded protein: CASSVDGGPLGYTF.

This clonotype was detected a few times. The V call is TRBV20-1, the J call TRBJ2-1; tentatively, D is TRBD1 (6 bases). V lost 6 bases, J lost 2 bases, and 17 bases lay in between. Germline values: CDR1 DFQATT, CDR2 SNEGSKA (reference sequence). The CDR3 has 15 amino acids. This CDR3 reads CSARRGGGPYNEQFF. CDR3 DNA: TGCAGTGCCCGAAGGGGTGGGGGCCCCTACAATGAGCAGTTCTTC.

This clonotype was found a few times. CDR3 protein: CASSTLGLAGGGEQFF. CDR3 DNA: TGTGCCAGCAGCACACTCGGACTAGCGGGGGGGGGAGAGCAGTTCTTC. This chain links TRBV7-2 with TRBJ2-1; TRBD2 agrees at 15 bases. Germline V CDR1 and CDR2: SGHTA, FQGNSA. V lost 5 bases, J lost 10 bases, and 9 bases stayed unmatched. This CDR3 has 16 amino acids.

This clonotype has just one count. J is TRBJ1-1 and V is TRBV4-2, with 7 bases matching TRBD1. The length of the CDR3 is 15 residues. Trimming took 0 bases from V and 4 from J; bases not matched to a gene: 5. CDR1 and CDR2 (germline): LGHNA, YNFKEQ. The CDR3 loop reads CASSQDQGGATEAFF. In DNA, the CDR3 is TGTGCCAGCAGCCAAGATCAGGGGGGGGCCACTGAAGCTTTCTTT.

Comment on this clonotype: One junction end disagrees with the germline gene, perhaps due to a read error. The J gene is TRBJ2-5, the V gene TRBV5-5; 7 bases align to TRBD1. Germline CDR1 and CDR2: SGHKS and YYEKEE (reference sequence). The CDR3 has 15 amino acids. In DNA, the CDR3 is TGTGCCATCAGCCCCGGGCTGCACAGGGGAGAGACCCAGTACTTC. Translation: CAISPGLHRGETQYF.

The chain employs TRBV7-2 and TRBJ1-2; D uncertain. The germline CDR1 and CDR2 sequences are SGHTA and FQGNSA. This CDR3 region has 16 residues. V shed 2 bases and J shed 3 bases, with 16 bases lying between them. The CDR3 DNA reads as TGTGCCAGCAGCTTAAAAAGCCACCCCGATGACTATGGCTACACCTTC. It specifies CASSLKSHPDDYGYTF.

The chain links TRBV6-2 or TRBV6-3 to TRBJ1-1; D perhaps matches TRBD1 (6 bases). The CDR3 consists of 15 residues. V was shortened by 7 bases and J by 8 bases, with 23 bases between the two germline ends. The germline V gene has CDR1 MNHEY and CDR2 SVGEGT. The CDR3 region is CASIPTGGGLVEAFF. The CDR3 nucleotides are TGTGCCAGCATCCCGACAGGAGGAGGGCTCGTGGAAGCTTTCTTT.

The chain carries TRBV12-3 or TRBV12-4 and TRBJ1-1; D remains ambiguous. This CDR3 has 13 amino acids. With 6 bases removed from V and 3 bases from J, the gap between germline ends came to 11 bases. For the CDR3, the DNA is TGTGCCAGCAGAGGGTGGGAGGACACTGAAGCTTTCTTT. Protein: CASRGWEDTEAFF.

The chain joins TRBV5-1 to TRBJ2-1; perhaps TRBD2 as D (5 bases). CDR3 length: 15 amino acids. Germline V gene data show CDR1 as SGHRS and CDR2 as YFSETQ. The V end was cut by 4 bases, the J end by 0 bases, with 11 bases between. CDR3 nucleotide sequence: TGCGCCAGCAGCAGAGCGGTTCTCTCCTACAATGAGCAGTTCTTC. Amino acids: CASSRAVLSYNEQFF.

Many counts were recorded for this clonotype. The rearrangement links TRBV12-3 or TRBV12-4 to TRBJ1-2; D not resolved. This CDR3 has 13 amino acids. Trimming cost V 4 bases and J 5 bases, with 11 bases left between them. Here the CDR3 DNA reads TGTGCCAGCAGTTCCGGGCCCGGATATGGCTACACCTTC. This translates into CASSSGPGYGYTF.

The rearrangement joins TRBV19 to TRBJ1-1; D is possibly TRBD1 (5 bases). In germline, CDR1 is LNHDA, CDR2 SQIVND (reference sequence). CDR3 size: 18 residues. V lost 10 bases to trimming and J lost 0 bases, with 27 bases between them. CDR3 in DNA: TGTGCCACCAGTCCCCCTTTTTTATACCGGGACCTGAACACTGAAGCTTTCTTT. The encoded protein is CATSPPFLYRDLNTEAFF.

The chain uses TRBV10-2 and TRBJ2-3; D could derive from TRBD1 or TRBD2 (6 bases each). Trimming removed 6 bases at V and 6 bases at J, with 19 bases between. Germline V gives CDR1 WSHSY, CDR2 SAAADI. This CDR3 region has 15 residues. The CDR3 region has the DNA TGCGCCAGCAGAGCCACGGGGGCCGAGGATGATACGCAGTATTTT. It translates to CASRATGAEDDTQYF.

The rearrangement joins TRBV7-9 to TRBJ2-7; no reliable D call. The CDR3 covers 15 residues. The germline V gene encodes CDR1 SEHNR and CDR2 FQNEAQ (reference sequence). V dropped 5 bases and J dropped 0 bases, with 14 bases sitting between them. CDR3 nucleotide sequence: TGTGCCAGCAGCCCAGTGGGTCCTAGCTCCTACGAGCAGTACTTC. This codes for CASSPVGPSSYEQYF.

This clonotype was seen repeatedly, ten times or more. The chain links TRBV29-1 to TRBJ2-1; 15 bases map to TRBD2. V lost 3 bases to trimming and J lost 0 bases; unmatched junction nucleotides: 6. The CDR3 covers 18 residues. Germline V gene sequence: CDR1 SQVTM, CDR2 ANQGSEA. In nucleotides, the CDR3 is TGCAGCGTTGACGGGACTAGCGGGGGGACGAGCTCCTACAATGAGCAGTTCTTC. Translated, it gives CSVDGTSGGTSSYNEQFF.